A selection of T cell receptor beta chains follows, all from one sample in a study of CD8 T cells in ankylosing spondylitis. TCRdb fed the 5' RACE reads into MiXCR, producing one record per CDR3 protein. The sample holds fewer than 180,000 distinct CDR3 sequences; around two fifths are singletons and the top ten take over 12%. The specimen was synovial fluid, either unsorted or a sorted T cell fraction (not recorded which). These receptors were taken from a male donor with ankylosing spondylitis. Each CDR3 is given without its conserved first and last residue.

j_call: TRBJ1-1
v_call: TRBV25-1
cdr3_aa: ASRNKGWMNTEAF

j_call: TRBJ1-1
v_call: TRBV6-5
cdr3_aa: ASSYSYGTVNTEAF

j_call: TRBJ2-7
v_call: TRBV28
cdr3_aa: ASSLYPVLAGGNEQY

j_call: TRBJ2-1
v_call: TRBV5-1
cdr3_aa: ASSLVSGGPSYNEQF

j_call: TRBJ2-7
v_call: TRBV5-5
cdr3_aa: ASSFVGLAKDEQY

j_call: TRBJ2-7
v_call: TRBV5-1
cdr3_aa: ASRVASNHEQY

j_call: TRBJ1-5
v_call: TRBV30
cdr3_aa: AWRRTGTSGPQH

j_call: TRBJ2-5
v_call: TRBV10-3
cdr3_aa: AISGNLASGRAETQY

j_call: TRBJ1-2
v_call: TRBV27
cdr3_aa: ASSSAAVTLYEGYT

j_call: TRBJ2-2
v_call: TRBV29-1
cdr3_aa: SVERQNTGELF

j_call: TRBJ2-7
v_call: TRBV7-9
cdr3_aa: ASSPPWGLGAYEQY

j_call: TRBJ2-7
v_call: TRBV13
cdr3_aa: ASSPTSGRDEQY

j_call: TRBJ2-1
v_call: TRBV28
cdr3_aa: ASSLWETPLRGQF

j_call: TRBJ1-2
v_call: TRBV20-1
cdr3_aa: SASPTGEGSRSYGYT